These 21 T cell receptor beta chains share one sample of origin, sequenced in a study of OX40 agonist ivuxolimab in advanced cancers. The repertoire was sequenced with immunoSEQ multiplex PCR; TCRdb's copy has only in-frame clones and lacks some. The sample contains 60,000 or so clones, approximately 85% of which appear only once. The source material was CD4+ or CD8+ T cells sorted from blood, sampled in a trial of the OX40 agonist ivuxolimab. These receptors were collected from an adult with an advanced solid tumor such as melanoma, head and neck, liver or kidney cancer.

The rearrangement uses TRBV18 and TRBJ2-7; 12 bases are a match to TRBD2. This CDR3 contains 16 residues. V gave up 3 bases and J gave up 5 bases; unmatched junction bases: 8. In germline, CDR1 is KGHSH, CDR2 LQKENI. CDR3 in amino acids: CASSPRLAGVGDEQYF. The CDR3 nucleotides are TGTGCCAGCTCACCTCGACTAGCGGGAGTGGGGGACGAGCAGTACTTC. The variable domain in full, with the rest retrieved from reference TRBV18 and TRBJ2-7, is NAGVMQNPRHLVRRRGQEARLRCSPMKGHSHVYWYRQLPEEGLKFMVYLQKENIIDESGMPKERFSAEFPKEGPSILRIQQVVRGDSAAYFCASSPRLAGVGDEQYFGPGTRLTVT.

This clone was seen only a few times. This rearrangement joins TRBV5-6 to TRBJ1-4; TRBD1 might be the D (5 bases). The CDR3 loop spans 14 amino acids. Trimming left V 0 bases short and J 7 bases short, with 10 bases between. Germline V gene data show CDR1 as SGHDT and CDR2 as YYEEEE. CDR3 sequence: CASSLGGRFEKLFF. The CDR3 bases are TGTGCCAGCAGCTTGGGGGGCAGGTTTGAAAAACTGTTTTTT.

This clone has only a few counts. Other DNA sequences within the sample encode an identical CDR3. The rearrangement links TRBV14 to TRBJ2-5; possible D gene TRBD2, 6 bases. The CDR3 runs 17 residues. CDR1 is SGHDN and CDR2 is FVKESK in the germline V gene. The V end was cut by 1 base, the J end by 3 bases, with 18 bases between. CDR3 sequence: CASSQGLGRELKETQYF. CDR3 DNA sequence: TGTGCCAGCAGCCAAGGTCTCGGGAGAGAACTAAAAGAGACCCAGTACTTC.

The genes are TRBV11-3 and TRBJ1-2; D gene uncertain. V gave up 5 bases and J gave up 0 bases, with 7 bases separating them. CDR1 SGHNT and CDR2 YENEEA come from the germline V gene. The CDR3 runs 13 residues. The CDR3 loop is CASSPGPNYGYTF. The CDR3, as DNA: TGTGCCAGCAGCCCCGGCCCTAACTATGGCTACACCTTC. Filled out from reference TRBV11-3 and TRBJ1-2, the complete variable domain reads EAGVVQSPRYKIIEKKQPVAFWCNPISGHNTLYWYLQNLGQGPELLIRYENEEAVDDSQLPKDRFSAERLKGVDSTLKIQPAELGDSAVYLCASSPGPNYGYTFGSGTRLTVV.

The chain recombines TRBV2 with TRBJ1-1; TRBD1 is a possible D gene (6 bases). CDR3 length: 13 amino acids. CDR1 and CDR2 from the germline V gene are SNHLY and FYNNEI. V was cut by 7 bases and J by 4 bases, with 13 bases left in between. In nucleotides, the CDR3 is TGTGCCAGCACCCAGGACAGTGGCACTGAAGCTTTCTTT. This translates into CASTQDSGTEAFF.

This clone was recorded once. The V gene is TRBV7-9, the J gene TRBJ1-5; 10 bases map to TRBD1. The CDR3 is 16 amino acids. Unmatched junction bases numbered 2, after V lost 1 base and J lost 2 bases. CDR1 and CDR2 (germline): SEHNR, FQNEAQ (reference sequence). CDR3 DNA sequence: TGTGCCAGCAGCTTAGAAGGGACAGGGGGCAATCAGCCCCAGCATTTT. Protein product: CASSLEGTGGNQPQHF.

This clone is a singleton in its sample. The V gene is TRBV5-5, the J gene TRBJ1-5; D unclear. This CDR3 spans 15 amino acids. Germline V gene sequence: CDR1 SGHKS, CDR2 YYEKEE (reference sequence). V was trimmed by 2 bases and J by 4 bases, leaving 13 bases between them. The CDR3 DNA reads as TGTGCCAGCAGCTTTCAACCCACTCAAAATCAGCCCCAGCATTTT. Translation gives CASSFQPTQNQPQHF.

This chain uses TRBV7-9 with TRBJ2-7; 9 bases line up with TRBD1. The length of the CDR3 is 15 residues. Looked up from germline, CDR1 is SEHNR and CDR2 is FQNEAQ (reference sequence). V was pared by 3 bases and J by 2 bases, with 5 bases of the junction left unmatched. DNA of the CDR3: TGTGCCAGCAGCTTCCTGACAGGGGGTGCCTACGAGCAGTACTTC. Translating gives CASSFLTGGAYEQYF.

This rearrangement joins TRBV9 to TRBJ1-4, with a weak D call TRBD1 (5 bases). V was pared by 4 bases and J by 8 bases, with 18 bases between. CDR1 SGDLS and CDR2 YYNGEE come from the germline V gene. The CDR3 runs 15 residues. In DNA, the CDR3 is TGTGCCAGCAGCCCCCGGGGCGATCGGGGGGAAAAACTGTTTTTT. It translates to CASSPRGDRGEKLFF.

CDR3 DNA sequence: TGCGCCAGCAGCTTGGACGCGGGAGGAACAGATACGCAGTATTTT. This sequence encodes CASSLDAGGTDTQYF. The chain has TRBV5-1 and TRBJ2-3; TRBD2 aligns across 8 bases. The CDR3 has 15 amino acids. The germline gives CDR1 SGHRS, CDR2 YFSETQ. V lost 0 bases and J lost 3; bases outside the gene matches: 3. Full variable domain (outside the CDR3, taken from reference TRBV5-1 and TRBJ2-3): KAGVTQTPRYLIKTRGQQVTLSCSPISGHRSVSWYQQTPGQGLQFLFEYFSETQRNKGNFPGRFSGRQFSNSRSEMNVSTLELGDSALYLCASSLDAGGTDTQYFGPGTRLTVL.

Here the CDR3 reads CASSFPRGDEQFF. CDR3 DNA: TGTGCCAGCAGCTTTCCCCGCGGCGATGAGCAGTTCTTC. The chain combines TRBV7-8 with TRBJ2-1; D remains ambiguous. This CDR3 region has 13 residues. Trimming removed 3 bases from V and 8 bases from J, with 11 bases in between. The germline gives CDR1 SGHVS, CDR2 FQNEAQ.

This chain connects TRBV29-1 to TRBJ2-7; D might be TRBD2 (6 bases). There are 12 residues in the CDR3. V was trimmed by 2 bases and J by 3 bases, leaving 8 bases between them. From germline, CDR1 is SQVTM and CDR2 ANQGSEA. CDR3 region: CSVEYGGYEQYF. CDR3 nucleotides: TGCAGCGTTGAATACGGGGGCTACGAGCAGTACTTC.

This chain uses TRBV6-5 with TRBJ2-3, with D tentatively TRBD1 (5 bases). CDR1 and CDR2 (germline): MNHEY, SVGAGI. Trimming removed 0 bases at V and 0 bases at J, with 10 bases between. The CDR3 is 16 residues long. The chain's CDR3 is CASSYSRQGSTDTQYF. The CDR3 bases are TGTGCCAGCAGTTACTCGAGGCAGGGAAGCACAGATACGCAGTATTTT.

The chain uses TRBV2 and TRBJ1-4, with 8 positions matching TRBD1. CDR3 length: 14 residues. CDR1 is SNHLY, CDR2 FYNNEI, per germline. V gave up 5 bases and J gave up 8 bases; unmatched junction bases: 7. The CDR3 DNA follows: TGTGCCAGCAGTCCGGGACAGGCGGTAGAAAAACTGTTTTTT. Its translation: CASSPGQAVEKLFF.

This clone occurred a few times. The chain has TRBV30 and TRBJ2-1, with TRBD2 identical over 9 bases. In germline, CDR1 is GTSNPN, CDR2 SVGIG (reference sequence). Unmatched junction bases numbered 9, after V lost 8 bases and J lost 1 base. The CDR3 runs 15 residues. The chain's CDR3 is CAGSGSPASYNEQFF. DNA of the CDR3: TGTGCCGGTAGCGGGAGCCCCGCTTCCTACAATGAGCAGTTCTTC.

The chain couples TRBV4-2 to TRBJ2-7; D possibly matches TRBD1 or TRBD2 (6 bases each). The germline CDR1 and CDR2 sequences are LGHNA and YNFKEQ. V was cut by 0 bases and J by 4 bases, with 13 bases left in between. This CDR3 is built from 15 residues. The CDR3: CASSQDRGGGYEQYF. In DNA, the CDR3 is TGTGCCAGCAGCCAAGATCGCGGAGGGGGTTACGAGCAGTACTTC.

This chain joins TRBV18 and TRBJ1-5; D ambiguous. CDR1 KGHSH and CDR2 LQKENI come from the germline V gene. The CDR3 sequence is 12 residues long. Trimming shortened V by 3 bases and J by 3 bases, and 3 bases separated the two germline ends. The CDR3 loop is CASSPPNQPQHF. The DNA of the CDR3 is TGTGCCAGCTCACCTCCCAATCAGCCCCAGCATTTT. Full variable domain (outside the CDR3, taken from reference TRBV18 and TRBJ1-5): NAGVMQNPRHLVRRRGQEARLRCSPMKGHSHVYWYRQLPEEGLKFMVYLQKENIIDESGMPKERFSAEFPKEGPSILRIQQVVRGDSAAYFCASSPPNQPQHFGDGTRLSIL.

V usage is TRBV5-1 and J usage is TRBJ2-3, with a tentative D call TRBD2 (5 bases). This CDR3 comprises 11 residues. The germline V gene encodes CDR1 SGHRS and CDR2 YFSETQ. V was trimmed by 3 bases and J by 6 bases, leaving 5 bases between them. CDR3 nucleotides: TGCGCCAGCAGCTGGGAGGATACGCAGTATTTT. This sequence encodes CASSWEDTQYF. The full variable domain, completed using reference TRBV5-1 and TRBJ2-3, is KAGVTQTPRYLIKTRGQQVTLSCSPISGHRSVSWYQQTPGQGLQFLFEYFSETQRNKGNFPGRFSGRQFSNSRSEMNVSTLELGDSALYLCASSWEDTQYFGPGTRLTVL.

Here the CDR3 reads CAGAGSGGYGYTF. The CDR3 DNA is TGTGCCGGAGCAGGGAGTGGTGGCTATGGCTACACCTTC. This chain links TRBV6-5 with TRBJ1-2; weak D call: TRBD1 (5 bases). V lost 11 bases to trimming and J lost 4 bases, with 17 bases between them. The CDR3 is made up of 13 amino acids. The germline V gene encodes CDR1 MNHEY and CDR2 SVGAGI.

The chain uses TRBV5-1 and TRBJ1-4; 8 bases match TRBD1. The length of the CDR3 is 16 residues. With 0 bases clipped from V and 3 bases from J, the junction kept 4 bases outside the gene matches. Germline-derived CDR1 and CDR2 are SGHRS and YFSETQ. The CDR3 reads CASSLATGAPNEKLFF. The CDR3, as DNA: TGCGCCAGCAGCTTGGCGACAGGGGCACCTAATGAAAAACTGTTTTTT.

This chain links TRBV23-1 with TRBJ2-5; D might be TRBD1 (6 bases). TRBV23-1 is filed as an ORF, its function uncertain. The V end was cut by 3 bases, the J end by 2 bases, with 16 bases between. The CDR3 runs 16 residues. The CDR3 sequence is CASSHHEWTEQETQYF. The CDR3 DNA reads TGCGCCAGCAGTCATCACGAGTGGACAGAGCAAGAGACCCAGTACTTC.